These T cell receptor beta chains were read from a single sample in a study of blood T cells in healthy people across ages. TCRdb independently ran MiXCR on the 5' RACE reads; one entry per CDR3 protein. This sample has hundreds of thousands of distinct CDR3 sequences, with about 28% found just once. These data are also associated with another study on T cells of mothers and their children.

The sample consisted of blood. The receptor source for this set is a boy under 10 years old in good health. CDR3s include the opening cysteine and the closing phenylalanine or tryptophan. A D gene is named only where the DNA matches it firmly. Some rows have no size entry. The others give once, few or many, or a class for an expanded clone.

abundance	v_gene	d_gene	j_gene	CDR3nt	CDR3aa
NA	TRBV12-3/TRBV12-4	NA	TRBJ1-1	TGTGCCAGCAGTTGGACACTCATGAACACTGAAGCTTTCTTT	CASSWTLMNTEAFF
NA	TRBV6-5	NA	TRBJ2-7	TGTGCCAGCGGACACGGGGGGCGGCTCTACGAGCAGTACTTC	CASGHGGRLYEQYF
few	TRBV7-9	NA	TRBJ2-1	TGTGCCAGCAGCTTACCTAGCGACAATGAGCAGTTCTTC	CASSLPSDNEQFF
NA	TRBV12-3/TRBV12-4	NA	TRBJ2-5	TGTGCCAGCAGTTCCCCAGGATTACAAGAGACCCAGTACTTC	CASSSPGLQETQYF
NA	TRBV27	NA	TRBJ2-5	TGTGCCAGCAGCTCAATGGGGGACCAGTACTTC	CASSSMGDQYF
NA	TRBV6-2/TRBV6-3	NA	TRBJ2-2	TGTGCCAGCAGTTACCCAGCCGGGACAAACACCGGGGAGCTGTTTTTT	CASSYPAGTNTGELFF
few	TRBV10-1	NA	TRBJ2-3	TGCGCCAGCACCCCCACAGATACGCAGTATTTT	CASTPTDTQYF
few	TRBV4-3	NA	TRBJ2-2	TGCGCCAGCAGCCCTGGATCAGGGGACACCGGGGAGCTGTTTTTT	CASSPGSGDTGELFF
few	TRBV4-3	TRBD1	TRBJ2-2	TGCGCCAGCAGCCCCACGCAAGGGACAGGCGGGGAGCTGTTTTTT	CASSPTQGTGGELFF
NA	TRBV20-1	NA	TRBJ2-1	TGCAGTGCTAGAGATTCGGTCTCGGGAGAGCAGTTCTTC	CSARDSVSGEQFF
NA	TRBV12-3/TRBV12-4	TRBD1	TRBJ2-7	TGTGCCAGCAGTCAAGAGGTGGACAGGGGGAGCTCCTACGAGCAGTACTTC	CASSQEVDRGSSYEQYF
NA	TRBV27	TRBD1	TRBJ2-7	TGTGCCAGCAGTGACAGGGAAGGATACGAGCAGTACTTC	CASSDREGYEQYF
NA	TRBV27	NA	TRBJ1-2	TGTGCCAGCAGAACCTTTCACAAGACACTCTTGGGCTACACCTTC	CASRTFHKTLLGYTF
NA	TRBV4-1	TRBD2	TRBJ2-1	TGCGCCAGCAGCCAAGATCAAACCGGGCTAGCGGGGTTATACAATGAGCAGTTCTTC	CASSQDQTGLAGLYNEQFF
NA	TRBV10-3	NA	TRBJ2-1	TGTGCCATCAGTGAGGGGCCGAGGGATCGGCAGTTCTTC	CAISEGPRDRQFF
NA	TRBV20-1	NA	TRBJ2-5	TGCAGTGTTCCTGTGACAGGACCCGAGACCCAGTACTTC	CSVPVTGPETQYF
NA	TRBV24-1	NA	TRBJ2-7	TGTGCCACCATTCTGACGGGGTCATCGATTCACGAGCAGTACTTC	CATILTGSSIHEQYF
NA	TRBV15	NA	TRBJ2-2	TGTGCCACCAGCAGAGAACCATGGGGGGGCTCCACCGGGGAGCTGTTTTTT	CATSREPWGGSTGELFF
few	TRBV14	NA	TRBJ2-5	TGTGCCAGCAGCCGAAGCGGGTCCCAGTACTTC	CASSRSGSQYF
few	TRBV18	NA	TRBJ1-2	TGTGCCAGCTCTGAAGGGGCCTCGTACGGCTACACCTTC	CASSEGASYGYTF
few	TRBV6-2/TRBV6-3	NA	TRBJ2-3	TGTGCCAGCAGTCAGAATAGCGGAACTACGCAGTATTTT	CASSQNSGTTQYF
once	TRBV20-1	TRBD2	TRBJ2-1	TGCAGTGCTAGAGGTTGGGGCGGGAGGGCCTACAATGAGCAGTTCTTC	CSARGWGGRAYNEQFF
NA	TRBV9	NA	TRBJ2-3	TGTGCCAGCAGCGTGAACCAACCCCCGCAGTATTTT	CASSVNQPPQYF
NA	TRBV7-9	NA	TRBJ1-3	TGTGCCAGCAGCGCCACAGCCTCTGGAAACACCATATATTTT	CASSATASGNTIYF
NA	TRBV20-1	NA	TRBJ2-5	TGCAGTGCTAGAGATGGTGGGGTCCAAGAGACCCAGTACTTC	CSARDGGVQETQYF
few	TRBV20-1	TRBD2	TRBJ2-5	TGCAGTGCTAGATGGCCAGCGGGGGTGTTCGGGCGGGAGACCCAGTACTTC	CSARWPAGVFGRETQYF
many	TRBV6-2/TRBV6-3	NA	TRBJ2-5	TGTGCCAGCAGCCCCCAGGTGACTCAAGAGACCCAGTACTTC	CASSPQVTQETQYF
NA	TRBV5-1	NA	TRBJ2-2	TGCGCCAGCAGCTTCGGACCGATAAACACCGGGGAGCTGTTTTTT	CASSFGPINTGELFF
NA	TRBV12-3/TRBV12-4	TRBD2	TRBJ2-7	TGTGCCAGCAATGCTACTAGCGGGGGCTACGAGCAGTACTTC	CASNATSGGYEQYF
NA	TRBV7-2	NA	TRBJ1-4	TGTGCCAGCAGCTTAAATAGGGTCAGGAAGAATGAAAAACTGTTTTTT	CASSLNRVRKNEKLFF
NA	TRBV27	TRBD1	TRBJ2-2	TGTGCCACCGGACAGGGGAACACCGGGGAGCTGTTTTTT	CATGQGNTGELFF
few	TRBV12-3/TRBV12-4	NA	TRBJ2-6	TGTGCCAGCAGTTTATCGGGGGAAGGCTCTGGGGCCAACGTCCTGACTTTC	CASSLSGEGSGANVLTF
NA	TRBV20-1	TRBD2	TRBJ2-3	TGCAGTCTACTAGCGGGGGACACAGATATGCAGTATTTT	CSLLAGDTDMQYF
few	TRBV6-1	NA	TRBJ2-4	TGTGCCAGCAGCCGCGGACCTGACAGGACGGAAAACATTCAGTACTTC	CASSRGPDRTENIQYF
once	TRBV5-1	TRBD1	TRBJ2-6	TGCGCCAGCAGCCCTACAGGGGCTGGGGCCAACATCCTGACTTTC	CASSPTGAGANILTF
few	TRBV7-9	NA	TRBJ1-2	TGTGCCAGCGCGCGGGCTAACTATGGCTACACCTTC	CASARANYGYTF
NA	TRBV20-1	NA	TRBJ2-1	TGCAGACCGGGGCGGGTAAACAATGAGCAGTTCTTC	CRPGRVNNEQFF
NA	TRBV20-1	NA	TRBJ2-2	TGCAGTGCTAGGGGAGGGGGCAACACCGGGGAGCTGTTTTTT	CSARGGGNTGELFF
NA	TRBV4-3	TRBD2	TRBJ2-3	TGCGCCAGCAGCCAAGTTTCTAGCGGGAGAGGTGATACGCAGTATTTT	CASSQVSSGRGDTQYF
few	TRBV6-2/TRBV6-3	NA	TRBJ2-1	TGTGCCAGCAGCTACAAACCCGGGTTTGGGCAGTTCTTC	CASSYKPGFGQFF
few	TRBV12-3/TRBV12-4	NA	TRBJ1-2	TGTGCCAGCAGTTTATTGGGACTTCATACCTATGGCTACACCTTC	CASSLLGLHTYGYTF
NA	TRBV20-1	TRBD1	TRBJ1-5	TGCAGTGCAAAACAGGGGAGGGGCAATCAGCCCCAGCATTTT	CSAKQGRGNQPQHF
few	TRBV9	NA	TRBJ1-1	TGTGCCAGCAGCGCCGGGACATCGAACACTGAAGCTTTCTTT	CASSAGTSNTEAFF
NA	TRBV2	NA	TRBJ2-1	TGTGCCAGCAGCGGCGACGGAGCGCCAGATAGTAGCTCCTACAATGAGCAGTTCTTC	CASSGDGAPDSSSYNEQFF
few	TRBV20-1	TRBD1	TRBJ1-6	TGCAGTGCTAGAGCCCCGGGACAGGGTAGTGCCCTCCACTTT	CSARAPGQGSALHF
NA	TRBV20-1	TRBD2	TRBJ2-3	TGCAGTGCTACTGGCGGGGGGCTCACAGATACGCAGTATTTT	CSATGGGLTDTQYF
NA	TRBV20-1	TRBD1	TRBJ2-4	TGCAGTGCTAGGACAGGGAGCAAAAACATTCAGTACTTC	CSARTGSKNIQYF
few	TRBV7-8	NA	TRBJ2-5	TGTGCCAGCAGCTTAGCGCGACGGACCCAAGAGACCCAGTACTTC	CASSLARRTQETQYF
NA	TRBV7-9	TRBD1	TRBJ1-2	TGTGCCAGCAGCTTAAAGGGACAGGGATCCTACACCTTC	CASSLKGQGSYTF
NA	TRBV5-1	NA	TRBJ2-5	TGCGCCAGCAGCGGACGGGGTGGGGAAGAGACCCAGTACTTC	CASSGRGGEETQYF
NA	TRBV29-1	NA	TRBJ2-2	TGCAGCGTTGGCCTCGGGAGCGACACCGGGGAGCTGTTTTTT	CSVGLGSDTGELFF
many	TRBV6-4	TRBD2	TRBJ2-3	TGTGCCAGCAGCCCGACCCCCGGGGGGGCCACAGATACGCAGTATTTT	CASSPTPGGATDTQYF
many	TRBV9	NA	TRBJ1-2	TGTGCCAGCAGCGTTGGGGAAGGAGCACACTATGGCTACACCTTC	CASSVGEGAHYGYTF
NA	TRBV19	NA	TRBJ2-3	TGTGCCAGTAGTATAGTTACCAGCACAGATACGCAGTATTTT	CASSIVTSTDTQYF
NA	TRBV6-1	NA	TRBJ2-7	TGTGCCAGCAGACACGCAATTTTCGACGTCTCCTACGAGCAGTACTTC	CASRHAIFDVSYEQYF
few	TRBV7-2	TRBD2	TRBJ2-1	TGTGCCAGCAGCTTCGGGCTAGCGGGCTCCTACAATGAGCAGTTCTTC	CASSFGLAGSYNEQFF
NA	TRBV5-5	TRBD2	TRBJ2-1	TGTGCCAGCAGCTTGGCCCCTAGCGGGGGGGCGGATGAGCAGTTCTTC	CASSLAPSGGADEQFF